This passage covers 2 T cell receptor beta chains from one sample sequenced in a study of Graves' ophthalmopathy and Graves' hyperthyroidism. TCR beta CDR3 regions were amplified from RNA transcripts. An opening RT-PCR round employed HTBI primers and preceded a second-round multiplex PCR. Via MiXCR, TCRdb re-called the multiplex PCR reads, giving one row per CDR3 protein. The sample includes 300,000 to 400,000 distinct CDR3 sequences, around a sixth of them seen just once. The sequenced sample was peripheral blood. The receptors shown here come from an adult man with Graves' ophthalmopathy.

The sample holds many counts of this clonotype. The chain joins TRBV29-1 to TRBJ2-5; D is uncertain. This CDR3 comprises 12 residues. Germline V gene sequence: CDR1 SQVTM, CDR2 ANQGSEA. With 7 bases removed from V and 0 bases from J, the gap between germline ends came to 9 bases. CDR3 protein: CSDRHNQETQYF. The CDR3 DNA reads as TGCAGCGATCGACACAACCAAGAGACCCAGTACTTC.

The chain has TRBV6-5 and TRBJ1-5; 9 bases fit TRBD1. Looked up from germline, CDR1 is MNHEY and CDR2 is SVGAGI. There are 15 residues in the CDR3. V lost 2 bases to trimming and J lost 6 bases; unmatched junction nucleotides: 5. The CDR3 coding sequence is TGTGCCAGCAGTTACCCTACAGGGGGCCTTCAGCCCCAGCATTTT. It specifies CASSYPTGGLQPQHF.